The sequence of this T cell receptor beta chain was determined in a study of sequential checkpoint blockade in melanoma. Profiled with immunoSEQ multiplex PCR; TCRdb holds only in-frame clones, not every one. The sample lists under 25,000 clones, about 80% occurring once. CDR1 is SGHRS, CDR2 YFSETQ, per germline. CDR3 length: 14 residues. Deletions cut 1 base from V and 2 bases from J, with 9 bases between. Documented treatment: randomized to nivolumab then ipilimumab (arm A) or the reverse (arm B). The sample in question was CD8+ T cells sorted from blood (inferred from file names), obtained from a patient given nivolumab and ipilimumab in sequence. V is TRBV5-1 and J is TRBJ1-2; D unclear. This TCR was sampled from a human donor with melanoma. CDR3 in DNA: TGCGCCAGCAGCTTGACGGGTCCCAACTATGGCTACACCTTC. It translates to CASSLTGPNYGYTF.